This T cell receptor beta chain was obtained from a study of blood T cell repertoires in COVID-19. Study-wide background: Sources were T cells, B-cell-depleted T cells, or PBMCs; the material itself was cDNA or gDNA.

Germline V lookup: CDR1 LNHNV, CDR2 YYDKDF (reference sequence). This CDR3 contains 12 residues. The junction had 12 bases not matched to a gene; V was cut back by 9 bases and J by 15 bases. Libraries were prepared by immunoSEQ multiplex PCR; TCRdb keeps only in-frame clonotypes and omits some of them. The sample holds around 310,000 clones, about 90% seen once. This clone was observed once. The sample was peripheral blood. The TCR originated in a woman aged 40-49 years with COVID-19, enrolled during active disease. This sequence joins TRBV15 and TRBJ1-3; 9 nucleotides agree with TRBD1. The CDR3 coding sequence is TGTGCCACTGCACACCAACCGGGACAGGGATATTTT. It yields the protein CATAHQPGQGYF.